This T cell receptor beta chain was sequenced during a study of technical replicates of blood from a few donors. This CDR3 has 14 residues. Germline V gives CDR1 SGHRS, CDR2 YFSETQ. Deletions cut 0 bases from V and 2 bases from J, with 7 bases between. Clones were read by immunoSEQ multiplex PCR, and TCRdb kept only the in-frame ones, dropping some. The data hold about 80,000 clones, with approximately 96% observed a single time. This clone was counted once. This receptor was taken from a human donor in good health. The rearrangement uses TRBV5-1 and TRBJ2-3; a weak D match, TRBD2 (6 bases). Sample: T cells isolated from PBMCs. For the CDR3, the DNA is TGCGCCAGCAGCTTGGTAGCGGTCACAGATACGCAGTATTTT. Protein sequence: CASSLVAVTDTQYF.